One TCR beta chain is described in this entry. Its antigen is unknown. Multiplex touch-down PCR amplified TRB using TRB-A and TRB-B pools in one tube. TCRdb reanalyzed the multiplex PCR reads and collapses them to one entry per CDR3 protein, without DNA. The sample totals 7,000 to 8,500 distinct CDR3 sequences. These data come from a study of T cell clusters in autoimmune cytopenias. Looking at the study overall: TRB sequencing had a median approximately 52,000 reads and 2,000 to 2,500 distinct clonotypes per sample. Notes on the study in general: Comparing secondary cytopenia with chronic lymphocytic leukemia showed no cluster-lack signature, apparently masked by lymphoma repertoire. Primary autoimmune cytopenia patients seemingly lacked the physiological T cell clusters found in healthy donors.

TRB was amplified from about 250 ng of peripheral blood genomic DNA per sample. The germline CDR1 and CDR2 sequences are SGHRS and YFSETQ. The CDR3 has 14 amino acids. Sequencing was carried out using peripheral blood. The clonotype was recovered from a human donor with an autoimmune cytopenia or autoimmune hepatitis (not recorded which). The chain has TRBV5-1 and TRBJ2-5; TCRdb gives TRBD1 as the D gene, but with no DNA this cannot be confirmed. The CDR3 sequence: CASSAGQSQETQYF.